Listed here is a single T cell receptor beta chain. Its specificity is not known. The time point: patch test 3, about 24 weeks after DPC sensitization. Treatment denoted: therapeutic diphenylcyclopropenone sensitization with weekly scalp DPC. Original methodology: Counting gave a median of roughly 97,000 TCRs per sample, with values ranging from about 23,224 to 700,000. TCRdb recomputed calls from the RACE reads with MiXCR, one row per CDR3 protein. The V and J calls shown here were made by TCRdb, not taken from the authors' results. The table shows about 170,000 distinct CDR3 sequences, with 25% to 30% occurring only once. The CDR3 spans 12 residues. The germline gives CDR1 SQVTM, CDR2 ANQGSEA. The trim removed 2 bases at V and 11 bases at J, leaving 8 bases unmatched. The source of the sample is a study of human T cells and chemical hapten exposure. Across the study: Each patch test put 0.01% DPC on the upper back, and results were read at 6 days. General study points: TCRs exceeding a frequency of 1 in 1000 stayed unchanged under DPC sensitization. Expanded TCRs grouped into significantly more large CDR3 similarity clusters than controls produced.

The chain joins TRBV29-1 to TRBJ1-1, with TRBD1 matching 7 bases. Sequences were derived from whole blood, sampled in connection with sensitization to the hapten diphenylcyclopropenone (DPC). The sequence was obtained from a woman between 18 and 29 years old with alopecia areata. Some clones in this sample may be carry-over from other donors' samples. CDR3 DNA sequence: TGCAGCGTTGAATATCAGACAGGGTTTGCTTTCTTT. Amino acids: CSVEYQTGFAFF.